This T cell receptor beta chain was recovered during a study of cytomegalovirus exposure and HLA in healthy donors. The CDR3 has 14 residues. The V gene end was trimmed by 4 bases and the J gene end by 5 bases; junction bases not matched to a gene: 5. The germline gives CDR1 SGHTA, CDR2 FQGNSA. This clone was observed once. The PCR employed 60 Vbeta primers together with 13 Jbeta primers. Sequencing used immunoSEQ multiplex PCR; TCRdb keeps in-frame clones, though not all of them. The table has around 120,000 clones, less than 90% seen once. Sequenced: PBMCs. This chain links TRBV7-2 with TRBJ2-7, with TRBD2 matching over 10 bases. The source of this sequence is a man aged 45-60 years in good health and CMV-seronegative. The CDR3 loop is CASSYSTSGNEQYF. In DNA form, the CDR3 reads TGTGCCAGCAGCTACTCTACTAGCGGGAACGAGCAGTACTTC.